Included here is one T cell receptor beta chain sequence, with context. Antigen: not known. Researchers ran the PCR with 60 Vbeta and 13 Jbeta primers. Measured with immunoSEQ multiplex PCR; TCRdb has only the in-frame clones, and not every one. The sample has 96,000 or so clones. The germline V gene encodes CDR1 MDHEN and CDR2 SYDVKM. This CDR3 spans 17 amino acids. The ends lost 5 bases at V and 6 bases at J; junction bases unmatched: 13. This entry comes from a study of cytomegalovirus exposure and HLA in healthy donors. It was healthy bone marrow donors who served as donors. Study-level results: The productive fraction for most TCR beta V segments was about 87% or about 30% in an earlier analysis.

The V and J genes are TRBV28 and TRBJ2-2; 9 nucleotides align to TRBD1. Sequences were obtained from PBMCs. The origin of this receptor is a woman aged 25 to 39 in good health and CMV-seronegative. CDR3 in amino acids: CASSGYPGQGTPGELFF. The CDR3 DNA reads TGTGCCAGCAGTGGGTACCCGGGACAGGGCACGCCCGGGGAGCTGTTTTTT. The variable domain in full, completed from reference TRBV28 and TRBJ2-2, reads DVKVTQSSRYLVKRTGEKVFLECVQDMDHENMFWYRQDPGLGLRLIYFSYDVKMKEKGDIPEGYSVSREKKERFSLILESASTNQTSMYLCASSGYPGQGTPGELFFGEGSRLTVL.